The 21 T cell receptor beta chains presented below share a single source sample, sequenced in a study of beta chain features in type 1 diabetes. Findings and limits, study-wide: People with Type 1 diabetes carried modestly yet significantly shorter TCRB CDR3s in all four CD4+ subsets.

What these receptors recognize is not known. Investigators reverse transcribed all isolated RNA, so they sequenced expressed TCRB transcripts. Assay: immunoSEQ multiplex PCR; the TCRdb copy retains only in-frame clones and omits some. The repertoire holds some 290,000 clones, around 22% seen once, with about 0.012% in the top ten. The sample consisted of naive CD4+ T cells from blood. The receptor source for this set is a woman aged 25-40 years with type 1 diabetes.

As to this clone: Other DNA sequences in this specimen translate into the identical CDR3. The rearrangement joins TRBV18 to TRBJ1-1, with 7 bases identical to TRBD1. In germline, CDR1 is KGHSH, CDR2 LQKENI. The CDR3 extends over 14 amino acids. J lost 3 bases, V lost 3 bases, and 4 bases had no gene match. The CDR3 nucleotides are TGTGCCAGCTCACCCGGACAGGCCTACACTGAAGCTTTCTTT. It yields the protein CASSPGQAYTEAFF. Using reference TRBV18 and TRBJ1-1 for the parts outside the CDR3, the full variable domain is NAGVMQNPRHLVRRRGQEARLRCSPMKGHSHVYWYRQLPEEGLKFMVYLQKENIIDESGMPKERFSAEFPKEGPSILRIQQVVRGDSAAYFCASSPGQAYTEAFFGQGTRLTVV.

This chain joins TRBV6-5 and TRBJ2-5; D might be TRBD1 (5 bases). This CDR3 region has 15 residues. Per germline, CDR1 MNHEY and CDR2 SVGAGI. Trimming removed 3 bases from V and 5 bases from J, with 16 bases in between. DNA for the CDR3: TGTGCCAGCAGTTATTACAGGACCCCTGGGGAGACCCAGTACTTC. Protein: CASSYYRTPGETQYF.

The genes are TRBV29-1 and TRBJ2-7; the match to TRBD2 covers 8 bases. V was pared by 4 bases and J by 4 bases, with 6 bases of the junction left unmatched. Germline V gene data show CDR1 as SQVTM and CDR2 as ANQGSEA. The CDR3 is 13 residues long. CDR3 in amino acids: CSVAGTRGYEQYF. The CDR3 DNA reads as TGCAGCGTTGCCGGGACTAGGGGTTACGAGCAGTACTTC.

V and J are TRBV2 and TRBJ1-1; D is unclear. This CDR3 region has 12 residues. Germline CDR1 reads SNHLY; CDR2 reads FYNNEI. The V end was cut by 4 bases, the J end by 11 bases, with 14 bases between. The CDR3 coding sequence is TGTGCCAGCAGTGGGCCCGGGAATGCGGCTTTCTTT. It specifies CASSGPGNAAFF.

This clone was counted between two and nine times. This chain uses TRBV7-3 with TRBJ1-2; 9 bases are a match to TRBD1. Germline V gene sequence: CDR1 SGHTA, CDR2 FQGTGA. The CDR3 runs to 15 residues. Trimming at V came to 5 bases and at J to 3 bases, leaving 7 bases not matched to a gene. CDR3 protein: CASSPGNRGHYGYTF. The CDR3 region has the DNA TGTGCCAGCAGCCCCGGGAACAGGGGGCACTATGGCTACACCTTC.

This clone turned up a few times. CDR3 protein: CSEEGPGGDTQYF. The CDR3 region has the DNA TGCAGCGAGGAGGGTCCGGGCGGGGATACGCAGTATTTT. The chain carries TRBV29-1 and TRBJ2-3; a possible D gene is TRBD2 (6 bases). The V end lost 7 bases, the J end lost 6 bases, and 17 bases lay between the germline ends. Germline CDR1 is SQVTM and CDR2 is ANQGSEA. The CDR3 spans 13 residues.

Written as DNA, the CDR3 is TGTGCCAGCAGCGTAACAGGGAAAAATGAGCAGTTCTTC. It is translated as CASSVTGKNEQFF. V usage is TRBV9 and J usage is TRBJ2-1; possibly TRBD1 for D (6 bases). CDR1 SGDLS and CDR2 YYNGEE come from the germline V gene. The CDR3 contains 13 residues. Trimming pared 1 base from V and 7 bases from J, leaving 9 bases between.

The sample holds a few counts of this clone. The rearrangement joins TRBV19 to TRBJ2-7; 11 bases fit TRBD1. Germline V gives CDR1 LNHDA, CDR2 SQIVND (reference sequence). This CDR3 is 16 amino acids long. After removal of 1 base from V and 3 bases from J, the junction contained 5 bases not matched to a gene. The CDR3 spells CASSIGGTGGSYEQYF. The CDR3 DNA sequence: TGTGCCAGTAGTATAGGCGGGACAGGGGGAAGCTACGAGCAGTACTTC. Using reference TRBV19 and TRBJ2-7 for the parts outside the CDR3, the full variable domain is DGGITQSPKYLFRKEGQNVTLSCEQNLNHDAMYWYRQDPGQGLRLIYYSQIVNDFQKGDIAEGYSVSREKKESFPLTVTSAQKNPTAFYLCASSIGGTGGSYEQYFGPGTRLTVT.

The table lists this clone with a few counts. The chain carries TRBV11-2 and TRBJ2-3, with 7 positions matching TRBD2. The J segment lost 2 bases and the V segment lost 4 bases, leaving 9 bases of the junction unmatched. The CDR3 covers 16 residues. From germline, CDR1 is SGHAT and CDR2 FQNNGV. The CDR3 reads CASSSVPGLPTDTQYF. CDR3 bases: TGTGCCAGCAGCTCCGTACCGGGACTACCCACAGATACGCAGTATTTT.

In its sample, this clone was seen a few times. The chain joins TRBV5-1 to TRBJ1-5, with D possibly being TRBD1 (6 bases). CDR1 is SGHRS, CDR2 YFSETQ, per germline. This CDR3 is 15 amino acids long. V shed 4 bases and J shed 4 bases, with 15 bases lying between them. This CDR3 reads CASSLAGAINQPQHF. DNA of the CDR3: TGCGCCAGCAGCCTTGCAGGGGCAATTAATCAGCCCCAGCATTTT.

CDR3 nucleotides: TGCGCCAGCAGCTTGATAGGGGGTATCGAGAAGACCCAGTACTTC. Translating it yields CASSLIGGIEKTQYF. The J gene is TRBJ2-5, the V gene TRBV5-1; tentative D call: TRBD1 (6 bases). V was shortened by 1 base and J by 6 bases, with 16 bases between the two germline ends. Germline values: CDR1 SGHRS, CDR2 YFSETQ. The CDR3 has 15 residues.

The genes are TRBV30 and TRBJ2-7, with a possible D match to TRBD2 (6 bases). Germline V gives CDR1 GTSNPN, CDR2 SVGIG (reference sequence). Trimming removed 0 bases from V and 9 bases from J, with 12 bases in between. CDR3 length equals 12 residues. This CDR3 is CAWSVPSGVQYF. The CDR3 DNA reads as TGTGCCTGGAGTGTACCTTCGGGGGTGCAGTACTTC.

CDR3 bases: TGCGCCAGCAGAATAGCGGGAACAGAGACCCAGTACTTC. Amino acids: CASRIAGTETQYF. This rearrangement joins TRBV5-1 to TRBJ2-5, with 8 bases identical to TRBD2. The CDR3 covers 13 residues. Germline CDR1 SGHRS, CDR2 YFSETQ. Trimming removed 5 bases from V and 4 bases from J; junction bases left unmatched: 4.

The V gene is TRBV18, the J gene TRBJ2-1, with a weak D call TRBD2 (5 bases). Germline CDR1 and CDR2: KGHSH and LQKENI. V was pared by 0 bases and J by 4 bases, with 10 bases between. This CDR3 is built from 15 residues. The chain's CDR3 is CASSPPVERYNEQFF. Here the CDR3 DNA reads TGTGCCAGCTCACCACCGGTGGAGCGGTACAATGAGCAGTTCTTC. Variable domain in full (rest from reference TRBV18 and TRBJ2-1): NAGVMQNPRHLVRRRGQEARLRCSPMKGHSHVYWYRQLPEEGLKFMVYLQKENIIDESGMPKERFSAEFPKEGPSILRIQQVVRGDSAAYFCASSPPVERYNEQFFGPGTRLTVL.

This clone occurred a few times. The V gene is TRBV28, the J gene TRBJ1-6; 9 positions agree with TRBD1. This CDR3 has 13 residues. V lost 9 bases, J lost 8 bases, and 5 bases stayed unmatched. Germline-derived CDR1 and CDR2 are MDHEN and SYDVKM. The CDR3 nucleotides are TGTGCCAGTACCGGGACAGGGTATTCACCCCTCCACTTT. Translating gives CASTGTGYSPLHF.

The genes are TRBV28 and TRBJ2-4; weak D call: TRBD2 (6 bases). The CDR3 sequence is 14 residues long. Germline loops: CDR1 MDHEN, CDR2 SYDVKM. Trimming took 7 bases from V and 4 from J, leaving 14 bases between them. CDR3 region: CASTPGLWKNIQYF. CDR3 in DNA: TGTGCCAGCACCCCGGGACTGTGGAAAAACATTCAGTACTTC.

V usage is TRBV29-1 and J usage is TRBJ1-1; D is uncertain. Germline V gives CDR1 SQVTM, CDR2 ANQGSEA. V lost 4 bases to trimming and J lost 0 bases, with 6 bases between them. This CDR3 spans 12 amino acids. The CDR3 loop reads CSVGTMNTEAFF. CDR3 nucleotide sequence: TGCAGCGTTGGGACTATGAACACTGAAGCTTTCTTT.

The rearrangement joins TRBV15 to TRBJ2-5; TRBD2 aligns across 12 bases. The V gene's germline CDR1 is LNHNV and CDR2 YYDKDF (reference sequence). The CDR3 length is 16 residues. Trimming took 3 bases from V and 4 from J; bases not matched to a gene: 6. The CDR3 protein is CATSRTSGRGLETQYF. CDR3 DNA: TGTGCCACCAGCAGGACTAGCGGGAGAGGATTAGAGACCCAGTACTTC.

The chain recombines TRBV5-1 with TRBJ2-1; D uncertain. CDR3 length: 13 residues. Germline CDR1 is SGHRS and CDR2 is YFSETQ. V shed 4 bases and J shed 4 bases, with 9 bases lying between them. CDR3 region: CASSVSMYNEQFF. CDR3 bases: TGCGCCAGCAGCGTTAGTATGTACAATGAGCAGTTCTTC.

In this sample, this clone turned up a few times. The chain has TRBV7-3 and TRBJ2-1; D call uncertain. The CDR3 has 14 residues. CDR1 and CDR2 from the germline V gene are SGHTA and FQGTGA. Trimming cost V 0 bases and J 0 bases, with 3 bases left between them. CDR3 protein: CASSLTSSYNEQFF. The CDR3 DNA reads TGTGCCAGCAGCTTAACCAGCTCCTACAATGAGCAGTTCTTC.

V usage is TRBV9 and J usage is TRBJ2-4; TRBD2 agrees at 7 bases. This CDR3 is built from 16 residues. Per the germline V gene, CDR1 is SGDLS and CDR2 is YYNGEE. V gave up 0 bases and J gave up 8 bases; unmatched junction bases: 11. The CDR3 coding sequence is TGTGCCAGCAGCGTAGTTCGCCGGGGAGGGGTTCACATTCAGTACTTC. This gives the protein CASSVVRRGGVHIQYF.